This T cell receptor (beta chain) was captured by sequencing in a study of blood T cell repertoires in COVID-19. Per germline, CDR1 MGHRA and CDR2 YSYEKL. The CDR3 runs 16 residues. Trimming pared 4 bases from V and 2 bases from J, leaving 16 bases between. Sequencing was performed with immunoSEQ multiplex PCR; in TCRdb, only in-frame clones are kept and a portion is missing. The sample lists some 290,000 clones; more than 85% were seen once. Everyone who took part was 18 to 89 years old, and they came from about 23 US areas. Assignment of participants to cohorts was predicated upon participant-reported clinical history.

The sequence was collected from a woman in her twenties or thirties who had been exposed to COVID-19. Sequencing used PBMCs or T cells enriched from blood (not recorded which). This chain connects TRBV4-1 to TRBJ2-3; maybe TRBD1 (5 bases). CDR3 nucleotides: TGCGCCAGCAGCCCCCTGGTGAGACAGATCACAGATACGCAGTATTTT. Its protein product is CASSPLVRQITDTQYF.